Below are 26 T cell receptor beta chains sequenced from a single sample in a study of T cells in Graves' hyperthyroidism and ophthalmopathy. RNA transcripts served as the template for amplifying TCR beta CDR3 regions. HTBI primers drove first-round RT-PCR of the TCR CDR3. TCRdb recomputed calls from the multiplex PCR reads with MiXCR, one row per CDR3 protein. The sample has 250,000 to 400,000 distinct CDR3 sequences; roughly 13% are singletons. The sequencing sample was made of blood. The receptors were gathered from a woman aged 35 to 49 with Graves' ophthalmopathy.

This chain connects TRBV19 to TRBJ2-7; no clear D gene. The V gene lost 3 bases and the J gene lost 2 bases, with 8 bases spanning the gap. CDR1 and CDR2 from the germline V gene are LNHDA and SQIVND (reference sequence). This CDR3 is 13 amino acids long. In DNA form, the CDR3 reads TGTGCCAGTAGTATCGCAGACACCTACGAGCAGTACTTC. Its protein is CASSIADTYEQYF.

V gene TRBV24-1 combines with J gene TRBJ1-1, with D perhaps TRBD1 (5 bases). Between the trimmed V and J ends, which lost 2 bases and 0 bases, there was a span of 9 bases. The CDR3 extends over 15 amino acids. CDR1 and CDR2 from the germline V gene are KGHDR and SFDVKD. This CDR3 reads CATSDSQGVNTEAFF. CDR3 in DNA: TGTGCCACCAGTGATTCCCAAGGGGTGAACACTGAAGCTTTCTTT.

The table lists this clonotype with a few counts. The CDR3 loop is CASAPPTSGIAADTQYF. CDR3 DNA sequence: TGTGCCAGCGCTCCCCCGACTAGCGGGATTGCGGCAGATACGCAGTATTTT. The V call is TRBV19, the J call TRBJ2-3; 11 bases map to TRBD2. The CDR3 sequence is 17 residues long. Trimming took 9 bases from V and 4 from J; bases not matched to a gene: 15. Germline V gene sequence: CDR1 LNHDA, CDR2 SQIVND (reference sequence).

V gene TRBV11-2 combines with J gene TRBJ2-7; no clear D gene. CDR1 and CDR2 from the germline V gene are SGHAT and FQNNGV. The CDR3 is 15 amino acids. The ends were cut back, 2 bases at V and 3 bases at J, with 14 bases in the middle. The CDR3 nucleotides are TGTGCCAGCAGCTTATCAGGCGGTCAAGGCTACGAGCAGTACTTC. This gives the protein CASSLSGGQGYEQYF.

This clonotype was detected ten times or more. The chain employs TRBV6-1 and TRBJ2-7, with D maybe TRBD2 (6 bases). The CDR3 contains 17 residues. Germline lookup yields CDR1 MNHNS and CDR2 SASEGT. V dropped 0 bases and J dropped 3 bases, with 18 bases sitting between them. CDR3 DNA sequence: TGTGCCAGCAGTGAAGCGCGCGACGTTTGGGGAGGCTACGAGCAGTACTTC. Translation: CASSEARDVWGGYEQYF.

In nucleotides, the CDR3 is TGTGCCAGCAGCCCCAGAGGGACAGGGGGAAATTTAGCCAAAAACATTCAGTACTTC. Residues: CASSPRGTGGNLAKNIQYF. The chain joins TRBV11-2 to TRBJ2-4; 11 bases are a match to TRBD1. CDR3 length equals 19 residues. Germline values: CDR1 SGHAT, CDR2 FQNNGV. V lost 5 bases and J lost 0; bases outside the gene matches: 12. The full variable domain, rest sourced from reference TRBV11-2 and TRBJ2-4, is EAGVAQSPRYKIIEKRQSVAFWCNPISGHATLYWYQQILGQGPKLLIQFQNNGVVDDSQLPKDRFSAERLKGVDSTLKIQPAKLEDSAVYLCASSPRGTGGNLAKNIQYFGAGTRLSVL.

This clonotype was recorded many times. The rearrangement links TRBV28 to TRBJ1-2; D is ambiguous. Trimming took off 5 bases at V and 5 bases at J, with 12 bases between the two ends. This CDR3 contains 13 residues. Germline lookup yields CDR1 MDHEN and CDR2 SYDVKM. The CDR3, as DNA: TGTGCCAGCAGTCCCGCCTCAGCTTATGGCTACACCTTC. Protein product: CASSPASAYGYTF.

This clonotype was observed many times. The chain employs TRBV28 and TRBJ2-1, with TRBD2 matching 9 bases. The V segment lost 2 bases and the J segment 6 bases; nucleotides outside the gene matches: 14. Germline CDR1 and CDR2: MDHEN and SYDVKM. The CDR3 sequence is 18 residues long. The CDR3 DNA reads TGTGCCAGCAGTTTACTGCATCCATTAGCGGGAGATTCCAATGAGCAGTTCTTC. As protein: CASSLLHPLAGDSNEQFF.

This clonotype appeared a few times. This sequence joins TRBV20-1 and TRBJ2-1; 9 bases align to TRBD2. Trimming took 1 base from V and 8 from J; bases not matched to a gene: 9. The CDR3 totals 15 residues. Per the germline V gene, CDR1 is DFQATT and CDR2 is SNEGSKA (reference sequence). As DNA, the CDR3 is TGCAGTGCTAGAGCTCCTGGGACTAGCTTCGATGAGCAGTTCTTC. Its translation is CSARAPGTSFDEQFF.

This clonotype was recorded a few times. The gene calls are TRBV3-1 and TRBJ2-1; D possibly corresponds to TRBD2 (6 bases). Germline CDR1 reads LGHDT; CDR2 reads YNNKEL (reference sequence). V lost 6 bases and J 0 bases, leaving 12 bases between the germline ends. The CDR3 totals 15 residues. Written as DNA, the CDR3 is TGTGCCAGCAGGGGAGGACCTAGCTCCTACAATGAGCAGTTCTTC. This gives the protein CASRGGPSSYNEQFF.

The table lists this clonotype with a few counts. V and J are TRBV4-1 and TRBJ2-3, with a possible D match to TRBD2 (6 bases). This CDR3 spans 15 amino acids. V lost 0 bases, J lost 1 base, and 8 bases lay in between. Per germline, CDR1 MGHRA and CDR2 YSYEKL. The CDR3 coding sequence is TGCGCCAGCAGCCAAGATCGGAGGGGCACAGATACGCAGTATTTT. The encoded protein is CASSQDRRGTDTQYF.

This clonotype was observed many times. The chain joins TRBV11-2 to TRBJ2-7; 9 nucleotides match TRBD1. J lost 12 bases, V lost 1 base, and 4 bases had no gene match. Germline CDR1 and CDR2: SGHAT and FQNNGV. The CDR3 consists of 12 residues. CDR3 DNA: TGTGCCAGCAGCTTAGGAACAGGGGGCACGTACTTC. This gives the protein CASSLGTGGTYF.

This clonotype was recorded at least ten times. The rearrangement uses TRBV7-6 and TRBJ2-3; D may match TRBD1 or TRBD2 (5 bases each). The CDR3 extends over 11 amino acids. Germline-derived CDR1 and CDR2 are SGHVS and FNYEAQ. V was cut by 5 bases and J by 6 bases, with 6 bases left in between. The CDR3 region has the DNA TGTGCCAGCAGCGAGGGGGATACGCAGTATTTT. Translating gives CASSEGDTQYF.

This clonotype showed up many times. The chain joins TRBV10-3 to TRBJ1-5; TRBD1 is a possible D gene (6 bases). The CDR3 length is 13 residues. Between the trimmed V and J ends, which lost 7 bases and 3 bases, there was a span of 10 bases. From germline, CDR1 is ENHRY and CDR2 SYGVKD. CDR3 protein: CAITAGANQPQHF. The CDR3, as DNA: TGTGCCATCACTGCAGGGGCCAATCAGCCCCAGCATTTT.

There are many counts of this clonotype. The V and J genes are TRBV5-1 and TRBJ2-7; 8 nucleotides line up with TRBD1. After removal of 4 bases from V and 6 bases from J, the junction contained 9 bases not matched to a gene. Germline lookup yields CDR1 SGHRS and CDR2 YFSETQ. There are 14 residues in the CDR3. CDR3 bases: TGCGCCAGCAGCCCTCTAGGGACAGGAGCCGAGCAGTACTTC. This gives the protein CASSPLGTGAEQYF.

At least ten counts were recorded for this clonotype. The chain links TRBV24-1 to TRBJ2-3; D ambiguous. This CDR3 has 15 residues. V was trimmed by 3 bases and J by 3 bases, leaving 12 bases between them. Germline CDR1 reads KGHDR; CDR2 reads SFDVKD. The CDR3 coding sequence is TGTGCCACCAGTGATGGTTGGGCAGCTACAGATACGCAGTATTTT. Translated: CATSDGWAATDTQYF.

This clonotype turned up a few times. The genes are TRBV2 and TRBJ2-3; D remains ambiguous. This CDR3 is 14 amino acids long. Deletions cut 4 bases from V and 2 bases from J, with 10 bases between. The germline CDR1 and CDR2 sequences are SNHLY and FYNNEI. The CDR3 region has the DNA TGTGCCAGCAGTGGAAGGATTTTCACAGATACGCAGTATTTT. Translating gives CASSGRIFTDTQYF.

For the CDR3, the DNA is TGTGCCAGCAGTCCCCGCGGAAGGGCACGGACCGGGGAGCTGTTTTTT. Translating it yields CASSPRGRARTGELFF. V usage is TRBV5-6 and J usage is TRBJ2-2; no reliable D call. V dropped 5 bases and J dropped 5 bases, with 19 bases sitting between them. Germline-derived CDR1 and CDR2 are SGHDT and YYEEEE. CDR3 size: 16 residues. The whole variable domain, filled in from reference TRBV5-6 and TRBJ2-2, reads DAGVTQSPTHLIKTRGQQVTLRCSPKSGHDTVSWYQQALGQGPQFIFQYYEEEERQRGNFPDRFSGHQFPNYSSELNVNALLLGDSALYLCASSPRGRARTGELFFGEGSRLTVL.

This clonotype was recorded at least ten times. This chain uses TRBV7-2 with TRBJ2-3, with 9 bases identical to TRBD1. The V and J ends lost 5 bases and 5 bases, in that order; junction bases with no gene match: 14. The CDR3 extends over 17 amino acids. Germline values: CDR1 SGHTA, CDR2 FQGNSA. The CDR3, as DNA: TGTGCCAGCAGCCTCCGTCCCGGGACAGGGTTAATAGATACGCAGTATTTT. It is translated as CASSLRPGTGLIDTQYF.

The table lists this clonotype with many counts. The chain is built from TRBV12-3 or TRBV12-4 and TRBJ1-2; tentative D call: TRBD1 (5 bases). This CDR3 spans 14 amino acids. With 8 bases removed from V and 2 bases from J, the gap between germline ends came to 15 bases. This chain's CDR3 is CASGPGGENYGYTF. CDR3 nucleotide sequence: TGTGCCAGCGGCCCCGGGGGTGAGAACTATGGCTACACCTTC.

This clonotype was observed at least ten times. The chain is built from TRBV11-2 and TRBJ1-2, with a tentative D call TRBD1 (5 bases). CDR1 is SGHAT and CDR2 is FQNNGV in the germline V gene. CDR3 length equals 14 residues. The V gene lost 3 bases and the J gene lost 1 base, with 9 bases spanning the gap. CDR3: CASSFPRDNYGYTF. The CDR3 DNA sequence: TGTGCCAGCAGCTTCCCCAGGGATAACTATGGCTACACCTTC. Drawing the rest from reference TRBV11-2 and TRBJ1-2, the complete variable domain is EAGVAQSPRYKIIEKRQSVAFWCNPISGHATLYWYQQILGQGPKLLIQFQNNGVVDDSQLPKDRFSAERLKGVDSTLKIQPAKLEDSAVYLCASSFPRDNYGYTFGSGTRLTVV.

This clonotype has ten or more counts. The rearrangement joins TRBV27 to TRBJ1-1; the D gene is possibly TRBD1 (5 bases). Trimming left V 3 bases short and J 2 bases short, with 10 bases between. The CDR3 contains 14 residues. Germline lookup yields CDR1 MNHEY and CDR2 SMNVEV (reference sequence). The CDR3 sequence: CASSFNRDNTEAFF. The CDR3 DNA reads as TGTGCCAGCAGTTTTAACCGGGACAACACTGAAGCTTTCTTT.

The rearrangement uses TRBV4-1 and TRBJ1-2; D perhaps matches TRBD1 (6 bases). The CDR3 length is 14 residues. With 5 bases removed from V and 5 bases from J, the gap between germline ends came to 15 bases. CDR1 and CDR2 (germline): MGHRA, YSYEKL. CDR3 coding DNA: TGCGCCAGCAGCAGCTGGGGGCAGGGTTATGGCTACACCTTC. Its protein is CASSSWGQGYGYTF.

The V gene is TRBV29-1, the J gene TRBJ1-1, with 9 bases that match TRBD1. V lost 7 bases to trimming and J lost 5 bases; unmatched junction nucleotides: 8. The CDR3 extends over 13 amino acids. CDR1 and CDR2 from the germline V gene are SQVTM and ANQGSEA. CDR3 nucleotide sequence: TGCAGCGCTATGGGACAGGGTTTAACTGAAGCTTTCTTT. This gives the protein CSAMGQGLTEAFF.

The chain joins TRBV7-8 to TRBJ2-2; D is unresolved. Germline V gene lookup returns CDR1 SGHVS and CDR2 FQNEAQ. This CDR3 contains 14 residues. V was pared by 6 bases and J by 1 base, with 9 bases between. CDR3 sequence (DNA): TGTGCCAGCAGAGTTAGGGAGAACACCGGGGAGCTGTTTTTT. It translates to CASRVRENTGELFF.

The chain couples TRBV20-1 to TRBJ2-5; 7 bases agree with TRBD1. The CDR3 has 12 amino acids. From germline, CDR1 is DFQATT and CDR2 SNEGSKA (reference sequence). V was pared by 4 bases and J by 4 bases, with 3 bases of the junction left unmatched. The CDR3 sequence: CSATRTGETQYF. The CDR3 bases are TGCAGTGCTACGAGGACAGGAGAGACCCAGTACTTC.